The entry below describes one T cell receptor (beta chain). This clonotype was seen ten or more times. It has no known antigen specificity. Nothing much larger sits one base from this clone, and base qualities are not available. This record belongs to a study of T cells in Graves' hyperthyroidism and ophthalmopathy (dated 2019 in TCRdb). Study-level background: Peripheral blood was collected at initial diagnosis, before any treatment. TCR V-J signatures able to tell the groups apart were searched for in a discovery cohort of around 95 patients, of whom more than 40 had Graves' ophthalmopathy and roughly 58 had stable Graves' hyperthyroidism. An independent validation cohort of under 20 hyperthyroidism patients and some 15 patients who later progressed to ophthalmopathy tested prospective prediction of ophthalmopathy. For training and testing, the 110 or so patients in the discovery cohort were randomly divided in a 7:3 ratio. In addition, the study compared T-cell repertoires in thyroid tissue and in blood from about 6 Graves' hyperthyroidism patients. Following sampling, methimazole starting at 30 mg daily was given to hyperthyroidism patients, and high-dose intravenous methylprednisolone was given to ophthalmopathy patients. According to the paper, TCR Vbeta CDR3 sequencing was carried out on 135 peripheral blood samples, which came from 40 to 45 ophthalmopathy, 70 to 80 hyperthyroidism and roughly 17 progressor patients.

The paper as a whole reports these results and caveats: In cross-validation, a model built on a 13 V-J signature told ophthalmopathy apart from stable hyperthyroidism with approximately 91% sensitivity and about 81% specificity, and in testing the same model reached 80%/75%. Most expanded thyroid clonotypes (frequency above 0.001) were also detected in blood, a finding suggesting that blood repertoires may reflect thyroid immune responses. In validation, progression to ophthalmopathy was predicted by the model with nearly 71% sensitivity and 72% to 85% specificity, a median of approximately 6.5 months before onset. Sample size was not statistically predetermined, and blinding of investigators to group allocation was not performed.

A patient counted as having stable Graves' hyperthyroidism if no progression to ophthalmopathy occurred over 18 months of follow-up. Hyperthyroidism patients were aged 18 to 65 years and newly diagnosed, with disease duration of less than 2 months. Any patient with an uncontrolled infection, another autoimmune disease, pregnancy or lactation was excluded. Diagnoses were based on clinical symptoms, serum thyroxine and TRAb, thyroid ultrasound and orbital computed tomography. PBMCs were isolated from 7.5 to 10 ml of fresh peripheral blood by Ficoll-Paque density gradient centrifugation. Trizol reagent was used to extract total RNA, and RNA quality was then checked on an Agilent 2100 Bioanalyzer. The CDR1 and CDR2 encoded by the germline V gene are MNHNS and SASEGT. Trimmed from V: 7 bases; trimmed from J: 3 bases; junction bases lacking a gene match: 7. Including the terminal cysteine and phenylalanine, the CDR3 comprises 14 residues. Here the CDR3 DNA is all that survives: 42 bases in frame from base 1.

TCR beta CDR3 regions were amplified from RNA transcripts. A first-round RT-PCR of the TCR CDR3 used the HTBI primer set with the Qiagen OneStep RT-PCR kit. Libraries were constructed in a second round of multiplex PCR, after which size selection and purification were performed. Sequencing of the libraries was done on an Illumina HiSeq2000 using paired-end 100 bp reads. The paper's processing steps were these. SOAPnuke was used to process the raw data, with reads discarded if the reads contained adapters or uncalled bases, had a mean Phred below 15, or lacked an exact constant-primer or identifier match. High-quality paired reads were merged with COPE v1.2.5, and unique nucleotide sequences were defined as clonotypes. Clonotypes were aligned to IMGT TRBV, TRBD and TRBJ reference segments using MiTCR v1.1. The analysis was restricted to V-J combinations with a frequency above 0.0001, which together covered 98% to 99.2% of the repertoires. A TCS score was defined as the ratio between F50 (clonal expansion) and ExV (chaos), using BLOSUM62-based TCRdist between CDR3 peptides within each V-J. Welch's t-statistics and random forest reduced 514 V-J features to 13, which were used in a naive Bayes classifier (R e1071). The raw public data were reprocessed by TCRdb itself: fastp quality trimming at Q25, MiXCR clonotype calling, in-frame beta chains only. Each CDR3 protein appears once, grouped with its most common genes and DNA. For this entry, the V and J calls and clone size follow TCRdb and not the study's own pipeline. This sample gives under 650,000 distinct CDR3 sequences in total; around 15% of them show up just once. Together, the top ten hold over 3.5% of the sample.

Sample: blood. The TCR was taken from a woman under 40 with Graves' hyperthyroidism. The rearranged chain carries TRBV6-1 and TRBJ1-2, with 8 central nucleotides matching TRBD1. The CDR3 loop reads CASKYRGEYYGYTF. The DNA sequence is given as TGTGCCAGCAAGTACAGGGGGGAGTACTATGGCTACACCTTC.